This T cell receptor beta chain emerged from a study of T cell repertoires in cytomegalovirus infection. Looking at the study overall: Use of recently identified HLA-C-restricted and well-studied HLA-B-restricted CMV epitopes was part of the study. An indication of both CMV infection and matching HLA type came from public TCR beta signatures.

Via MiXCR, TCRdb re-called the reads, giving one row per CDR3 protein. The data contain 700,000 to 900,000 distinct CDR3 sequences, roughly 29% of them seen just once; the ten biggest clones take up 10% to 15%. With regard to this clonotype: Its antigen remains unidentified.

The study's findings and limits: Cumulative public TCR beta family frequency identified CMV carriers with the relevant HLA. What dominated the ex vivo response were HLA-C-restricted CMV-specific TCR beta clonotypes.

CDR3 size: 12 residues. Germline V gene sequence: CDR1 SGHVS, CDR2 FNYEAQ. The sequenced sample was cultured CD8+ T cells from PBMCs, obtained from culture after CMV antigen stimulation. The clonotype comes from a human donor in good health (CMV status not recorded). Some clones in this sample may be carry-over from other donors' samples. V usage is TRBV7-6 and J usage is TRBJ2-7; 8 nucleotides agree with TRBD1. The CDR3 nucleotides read TGTGCCAGCAGCCTTGGCCGGGGACAGGCCGAGGTC. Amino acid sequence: CASSLGRGQAEV.